This paragraph reports one T cell receptor (beta chain). Antigen: not known. These data are taken from a study of T-cell memory formation after mild COVID-19. Study-level background: Largely donor-specific TCR clusters were found. Study-wide results and caveats: Day 15 to 85 contractors were CD4/CD8 balanced; later expanders leaned CD4+. Memory sampled before infection contained some responding clones, suggesting cross-reactive memory joined.

cDNA libraries for TCR alpha and TCR beta, carrying sample barcodes and UMIs, came from 5'RACE with constant-segment primers. A single record per CDR3 protein comes from TCRdb applying MiXCR to the 5' RACE reads. The table includes some 450,000 distinct CDR3 sequences, 15% to 25% detected once. The germline gives CDR1 SGHNT, CDR2 YYREEE (reference sequence). V was trimmed by 5 bases and J by 0 bases, leaving 18 bases between them. The CDR3 is made up of 18 amino acids. The chain combines TRBV5-4 with TRBJ2-6; TRBD1 is a possible D gene (5 bases). Material: PBMCs or a T cell subset sorted from them (not recorded which). The origin of this receptor is an adult woman who had mild COVID-19 (a few samples of this study predate the infection). Cell type and time point are not known. The CDR3 DNA follows: TGTGCCAGCAGTCTACAGGTCGTGCAGATCTCTGGGGCCAACGTCCTGACTTTC. The encoded protein is CASSLQVVQISGANVLTF.